One sample yielded the 13 T cell receptor beta chains listed below, sequenced in a study of T cell responses to AZD1222 COVID-19 vaccine. Only in-frame clones appear in the TCRdb table, and some are missing; sequencing was by immunoSEQ multiplex PCR. The sample records some 120,000 clones, roughly 88% being singletons. Sequenced material: peripheral blood, taken 28 days after the second AZD1222 dose. All receptors derive from an adult who received the AZD1222 COVID-19 vaccine.

J is TRBJ2-7 and V is TRBV4-3; perhaps TRBD1 as D (5 bases). The CDR3 extends over 13 amino acids. V gave up 2 bases and J gave up 6 bases, with 11 bases separating them. Germline-derived CDR1 and CDR2 are LGHNA and YSLEER. In DNA, the CDR3 is TGCGCCAGCAGCCAAATTGACAGTAGCGAGCAGTACTTC. Encoded protein: CASSQIDSSEQYF.

CDR3 loop: CASSRAGTEKETQYF. The CDR3, as DNA: TGTGCCAGCAGCCGGGCCGGGACCGAAAAAGAGACCCAGTACTTC. The gene calls are TRBV5-4 and TRBJ2-5, with D perhaps being TRBD1 or TRBD2 (5 bases each). Germline CDR1 and CDR2: SGHNT and YYREEE (reference sequence). CDR3 size: 15 residues. Trimming cost V 4 bases and J 3 bases, with 16 bases left between them.

The CDR3 sequence is CASSPRTVMNTEAFF. The CDR3 nucleotides read TGTGCCAGCAGCCCAAGGACAGTGATGAACACTGAAGCTTTCTTT. The chain employs TRBV14 and TRBJ1-1, with a weak D call TRBD1 (6 bases). V was pared by 4 bases and J by 0 bases, with 12 bases between. Germline V CDR1 and CDR2: SGHDN, FVKESK. The CDR3 covers 15 residues.

This chain connects TRBV1 to TRBJ1-1; the table's TRBD1 call for D was not verified on the DNA. TRBV1 is listed as a pseudogene. The CDR3 has 18 amino acids. The CDR3 DNA follows: TGCACCAGCAGCCAAGTGGTAAATGACAGGGGGCCGAACACTGAAGCTTTCTTT. It yields the protein CTSSQVVNDRGPNTEAFF.

This clone was picked up a small number of times. CDR3 bases: TGTGCCAGCAGCGCCCAGGAGGGTTACGAGCAGTACTTC. The encoded protein is CASSAQEGYEQYF. The V and J genes are TRBV9 and TRBJ2-7; TRBD2 is a possible D gene (6 bases). This CDR3 region has 13 residues. CDR1 and CDR2 (germline): SGDLS, YYNGEE. Trimming took 3 bases from V and 4 from J, leaving 11 bases between them.

The chain combines TRBV6-4 with TRBJ1-5; D call uncertain. The CDR3 is made up of 14 amino acids. The germline V gene encodes CDR1 MRHNA and CDR2 SNTAGT. The germline V and J ends were trimmed by 2 bases and 0 bases, with 5 bases remaining between them. The CDR3 DNA is TGTGCCAGCAGTGACCTGTATAGCAATCAGCCCCAGCATTTT. Protein: CASSDLYSNQPQHF.

The chain carries TRBV7-9 and TRBJ2-1; the D gene is possibly TRBD2 (5 bases). Germline-derived CDR1 and CDR2 are SEHNR and FQNEAQ (reference sequence). The V end lost 0 bases, the J end lost 4 bases, and 10 bases lay between the germline ends. The CDR3 has 15 amino acids. This CDR3 reads CASSLAAGVYNEQFF. The CDR3 DNA reads as TGTGCCAGCAGCTTAGCGGCGGGTGTGTACAATGAGCAGTTCTTC.

This chain links TRBV6-1 with TRBJ2-7; D is possibly TRBD1 (5 bases). The germline CDR1 and CDR2 sequences are MNHNS and SASEGT. Deletions cut 1 base from V and 5 bases from J, with 15 bases between. The CDR3 loop spans 15 amino acids. The CDR3 loop reads CASSEVLRVGDEQYF. In DNA form, the CDR3 reads TGTGCCAGCAGTGAAGTCCTCAGGGTCGGCGACGAGCAGTACTTC.

V gene TRBV10-2 combines with J gene TRBJ1-6, with D hard to call. Germline CDR1 WSHSY, CDR2 SAAADI. This CDR3 is built from 14 residues. Deletions cut 0 bases from V and 9 bases from J, with 9 bases between. The CDR3 loop is CASSESGRTSPLHF. CDR3 bases: TGCGCCAGCAGTGAGTCAGGGAGGACTTCACCCCTCCACTTT.

The V and J genes are TRBV19 and TRBJ1-6, with 9 bases that match TRBD1. This CDR3 comprises 14 residues. Germline CDR1 and CDR2: LNHDA and SQIVND (reference sequence). The J segment lost 5 bases and the V segment lost 6 bases, leaving 2 bases of the junction unmatched. The CDR3 region is CASSRTGDNSPLHF. The CDR3 bases are TGTGCCAGTAGCCGGACAGGGGATAATTCACCCCTCCACTTT. The full variable domain, rest sourced from reference TRBV19 and TRBJ1-6, is DGGITQSPKYLFRKEGQNVTLSCEQNLNHDAMYWYRQDPGQGLRLIYYSQIVNDFQKGDIAEGYSVSREKKESFPLTVTSAQKNPTAFYLCASSRTGDNSPLHFGNGTRLTVT.

This chain uses TRBV7-2 with TRBJ1-2; 8 bases line up with TRBD1. Germline assignment: CDR1 SGHTA and CDR2 FQGNSA. J lost 7 bases, V lost 1 base, and 5 bases had no gene match. CDR3 length equals 14 residues. Here the CDR3 DNA reads TGTGCCAGCAGCTTAGGGGCGACAGGGGTTGGCTACACCTTC. This gives the protein CASSLGATGVGYTF.

This chain joins TRBV6-5 and TRBJ1-2; D is perhaps TRBD1 (6 bases). The CDR3 runs 14 residues. Trimming shortened V by 6 bases and J by 6 bases, and 17 bases separated the two germline ends. Germline-derived CDR1 and CDR2 are MNHEY and SVGAGI. The CDR3 coding sequence is TGTGCCAGCAGCCCACAGGGAAGGTGGGATGGCTACACCTTC. This codes for CASSPQGRWDGYTF.

V is TRBV7-9 and J is TRBJ2-6; D could derive from TRBD1 or TRBD2 (8 bases each). The CDR3 is 13 residues long. V lost 8 bases and J lost 13, with 18 bases in between. CDR1 SEHNR and CDR2 FQNEAQ come from the germline V gene (reference sequence). The CDR3 coding sequence is TGTGCCAGCGAACCCGGGAGGGACAGGGTCCTGACTTTC. It is translated as CASEPGRDRVLTF.